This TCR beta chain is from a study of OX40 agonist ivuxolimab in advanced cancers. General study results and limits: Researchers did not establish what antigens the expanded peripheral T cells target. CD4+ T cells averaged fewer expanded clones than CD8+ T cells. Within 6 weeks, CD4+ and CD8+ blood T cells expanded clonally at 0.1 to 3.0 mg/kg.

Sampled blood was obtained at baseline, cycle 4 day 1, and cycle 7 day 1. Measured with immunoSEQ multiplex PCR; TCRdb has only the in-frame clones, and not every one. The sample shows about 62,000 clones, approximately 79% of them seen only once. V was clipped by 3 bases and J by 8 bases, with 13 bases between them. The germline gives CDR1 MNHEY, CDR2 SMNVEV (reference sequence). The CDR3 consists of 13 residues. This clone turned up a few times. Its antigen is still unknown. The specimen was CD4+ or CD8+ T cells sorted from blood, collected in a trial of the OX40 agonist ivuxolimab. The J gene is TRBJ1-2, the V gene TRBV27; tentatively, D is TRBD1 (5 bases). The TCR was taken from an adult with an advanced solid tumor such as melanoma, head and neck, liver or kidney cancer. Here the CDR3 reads CASSFSREKGYTF. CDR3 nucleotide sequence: TGTGCCAGCAGTTTCTCCAGGGAAAAAGGCTACACCTTC.